What follows describes a single T cell receptor (beta chain). What it recognizes is unknown. Ophthalmopathy patients all had a Clinical Activity Score of at least 3, a NOSPECS grade of at least 4 and disease under 3 months old. Together with thyroid ultrasound, orbital computed tomography, serum thyroxine and TRAb, clinical symptoms were used for diagnoses. The TCR beta CDR3 regions underwent amplification using RNA transcripts as the source. First-round RT-PCR of the TCR CDR3 relied on the HTBI primer set. TCRdb redid the calling of the multiplex PCR reads with MiXCR, one entry per CDR3 protein. The sample contains about 610,000 distinct CDR3 sequences, about 15% of which appear only once. This sample was included in a study of T cells in Graves' hyperthyroidism and ophthalmopathy. For the study at large: Staff took peripheral blood when the initial diagnosis was made, before any treatment began.

Findings and caveats of the study: Blood shared most expanded thyroid clonotypes above 0.001.

The CDR3 runs 15 residues. Trimming stripped 2 bases from V and 5 bases from J, with 15 bases between. The source material was blood. V gene TRBV12-3 or TRBV12-4 combines with J gene TRBJ2-5; TRBD1 might be the D (5 bases). This sequence originates from a woman between 35 and 50 years old with Graves' ophthalmopathy. CDR3 amino acids: CASSLMAGRQETQYF. The CDR3 nucleotides are TGTGCCAGCAGTTTAATGGCAGGGCGTCAGGAGACCCAGTACTTC.